This TCR beta chain was sequenced during a study of T-cell reconstitution after alpha-beta-depleted transplantation in children. Overall study results and limits: In patients about two months after transplant, alpha-beta T cells reportedly arose from several hundred expanded graft clones. At one year after transplant, newly produced T cells mostly accounted for T-cell counts and diversity.

A library of TCRbeta sequences, prepared with unique molecular identifiers, was generated. TCRdb independently ran MiXCR on the PCR reads; one entry per CDR3 protein. The sample has 200,000 or so distinct CDR3 sequences, about 7% seen once; the top ten hold around 5%. This clonotype was detected many times. Antigen: not known. Germline lookup yields CDR1 LGHNA and CDR2 YNFKEQ. The CDR3 sequence is 15 residues long. The ends were cut back, 0 bases at V and 6 bases at J, with 14 bases in the middle. The receptor was isolated from a boy aged 2-15 years with acute lymphoblastic leukemia, due to receive a stem cell transplant. This sample comprised PBMCs, obtained before TCRalphabeta/CD19-depleted stem cell transplant. The chain combines TRBV4-2 with TRBJ1-2; D gene uncertain. The CDR3 is CASSQDPNPNDGYTF. CDR3 DNA sequence: TGTGCCAGCAGCCAAGACCCCAACCCAAACGATGGCTACACCTTC.